The rows below give T cell receptor beta chains drawn from one sample of a study of T cell responses to AZD1222 COVID-19 vaccine. Clones were sequenced by immunoSEQ multiplex PCR, and TCRdb holds only the in-frame ones, with some missing. The table records 90,000 to 150,000 clones, 75% to 90% of them present only once. Here the sequenced sample was peripheral blood, taken 28 days after the second AZD1222 dose. These receptors were obtained from an adult who received the AZD1222 COVID-19 vaccine. CDR3s include the opening cysteine and the closing phenylalanine or tryptophan.

TRBV6-2/TRBV6-3 | CASSYLRTTGELFF
TRBV6-5 | CASRILDRVTEAFF
TRBV27 | CASTMRGTDTQYF
TRBV11-2 | CASSLGVEEQYF
TRBV2 | CASRTTGSNNSPLHF
TRBV30 | CAWSVEFHLSPVVGAGGYTF
TRBV24-1 | CATSDHRRGLNSPLHF
TRBV12-1 | CASSFVPWDYEQYF
TRBV18 | CASSPSPGGIGGELFF
TRBV18 | CASSPQDTGELFF
TRBV18 | CASSSYRDSNQPQHF
TRBV18 | CASSGTGASYEQYF
TRBV2 | CASSETHGGGNSPLHF
TRBV4-3 | CASSQDGTDPLNTEAFF
TRBV4-2 | CASSQDRRATPNEQYF
TRBV28 | CASSFGEGRSNQPQHF
TRBV1 | CTSSQGGSGETQYF
TRBV6-6 | CASSYGLGGAGNTIYF
TRBV7-9 | CASSLASGTEAFF
TRBV14 | CASSRYRGLRTEAFF
TRBV5-1 | CASSLALGPPSGNTIYF
TRBV15 | CATSGRRAGNQPQHF
TRBV7-2 | CASSHSGQGLPKNIQYF
TRBV24-1 | CATSDLRRGGPDTQYF
TRBV9 | CASSVEGNGKLFF
TRBV11-2 | CASSSHPSGEQYF
TRBV5-1 | CASSTGTSGDREQFF
TRBV4-3 | CASSQGQGMAFF
TRBV5-6 | CASSLAGKGWEAFF
TRBV6-1 | CASSERTTGREKLFF
TRBV6-5 | CASSPTGYWETQYF
TRBV7-9 | CASSLVDQPQHF
TRBV9 | CASTGQGNNSPLHF
TRBV5-1 | CASKRGSGYTEAFF
TRBV5-1 | CASRRDTGELFF
TRBV10-3 | CAISAPTGGTYEQYF
TRBV18 | CASSPQGDQPQHF
TRBV6-2/TRBV6-3 | CASSYQTARTGELFF
TRBV9 | CASSGGVGANTIYF
TRBV6-2/TRBV6-3 | CASSYFQGYQPQHF
TRBV7-6 | CASSLSGVRTDTQYF
TRBV3-1/TRBV3-2 | CASSFGSYNSPLHF
TRBV4-1 | CASSARTGVAYGYTF
TRBV6-1 | CASSEAGDRRLFF
TRBV19 | CAAGGSGLAIADTQYF